The entry below describes one TCR beta chain. This sample is drawn from a study of blood T cell repertoires in COVID-19. Overall study context: In each case, the material was cDNA or gDNA derived from T cells, B-cell-depleted T cells, or PBMCs.

The repertoire was sequenced with immunoSEQ multiplex PCR; TCRdb's copy has only in-frame clones and lacks some. The sample has more than 300,000 clones, about 87% seen once. Germline CDR1 reads MDHEN; CDR2 reads SYDVKM. CDR3 length equals 14 residues. V was trimmed by 2 bases and J by 3 bases, leaving 10 bases between them. The V call is TRBV28, the J call TRBJ1-1; D gene uncertain. The sequencing input was peripheral blood. This TCR came from a woman aged 25 to 39 with COVID-19, enrolled during active disease. The CDR3 DNA reads TGTGCCAGCAGTTTAGTTTTTCGGGACACTGAAGCTTTCTTT. Residues: CASSLVFRDTEAFF.